This T cell receptor (beta chain) is drawn from a study of blood T cell repertoires in COVID-19. Across the study: There were acute and convalescent COVID-19 samples, and they came from the United States, Italy and Spain. T cells, B-cell-depleted T cells, or PBMCs supplied cDNA or gDNA.

Per the authors' pipeline: Amplifying reference gene primers gave estimates of nucleated cell counts. Clones were read by immunoSEQ multiplex PCR, and TCRdb kept only the in-frame ones, dropping some. V, J and clone size reflect that table, while D and trimming were determined from the DNA. The sample yields around 55,000 clones, approximately 90% seen once. Germline CDR1 is KGHSH and CDR2 is LQKENI. The CDR3 has 18 residues. Germline trimming cut 2 bases from V and 4 bases from J; bases unmatched to any gene: 14. This clone was observed a single time. The genes are TRBV18 and TRBJ2-5; 9 bases agree with TRBD1. Sequencing was done on a sample of peripheral blood. The clonotype originates from a human donor with active COVID-19. The donor label of this sample is uncertain. CDR3 coding DNA: TGTGCCAGCTCACCATTGCCCATGGTGAACAGGGGGCGAGAGACCCAGTACTTC. It translates to CASSPLPMVNRGRETQYF.